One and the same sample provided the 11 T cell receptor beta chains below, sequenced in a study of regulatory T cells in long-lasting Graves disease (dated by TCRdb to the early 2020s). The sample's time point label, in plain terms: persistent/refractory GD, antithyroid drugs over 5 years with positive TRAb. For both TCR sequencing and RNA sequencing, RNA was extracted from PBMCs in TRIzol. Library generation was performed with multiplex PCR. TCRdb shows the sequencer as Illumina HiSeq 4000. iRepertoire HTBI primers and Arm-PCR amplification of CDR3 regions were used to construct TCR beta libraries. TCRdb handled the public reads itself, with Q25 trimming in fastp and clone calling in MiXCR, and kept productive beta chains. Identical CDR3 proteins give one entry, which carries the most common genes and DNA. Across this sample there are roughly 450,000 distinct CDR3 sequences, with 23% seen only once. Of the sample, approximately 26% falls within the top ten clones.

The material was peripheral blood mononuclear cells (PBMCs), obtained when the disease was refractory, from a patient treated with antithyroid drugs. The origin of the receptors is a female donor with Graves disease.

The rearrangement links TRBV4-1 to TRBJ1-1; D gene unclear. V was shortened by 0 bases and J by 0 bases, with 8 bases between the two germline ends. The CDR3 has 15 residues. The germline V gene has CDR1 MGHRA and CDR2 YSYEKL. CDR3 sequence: CASSQEGSLNTEAFF. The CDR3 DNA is TGCGCCAGCAGCCAAGAGGGCAGCCTGAACACTGAAGCTTTCTTT.

The CDR3: CASSPAGTDYQPQHF. In DNA, the CDR3 is TGTGCCAGCTCACCGGCCGGGACAGATTATCAGCCCCAGCATTTT. The chain employs TRBV18 and TRBJ1-5; 7 bases line up with TRBD1. From germline, CDR1 is KGHSH and CDR2 LQKENI. V trimming: 3 bases; J trimming: 5 bases; junction bases outside the gene matches: 7. This CDR3 spans 15 amino acids.

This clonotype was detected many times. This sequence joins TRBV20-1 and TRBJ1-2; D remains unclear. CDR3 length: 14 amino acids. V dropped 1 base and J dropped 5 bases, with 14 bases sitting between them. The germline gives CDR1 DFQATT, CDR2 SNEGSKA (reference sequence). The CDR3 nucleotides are TGCAGTGCTAGAGGGGATCTCGGAGGATATGGCTACACCTTC. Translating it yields CSARGDLGGYGYTF.

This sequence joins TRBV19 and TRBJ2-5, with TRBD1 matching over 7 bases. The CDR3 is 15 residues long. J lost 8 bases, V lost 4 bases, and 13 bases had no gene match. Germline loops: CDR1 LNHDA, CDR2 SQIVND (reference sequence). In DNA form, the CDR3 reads TGTGCCAGTAGTAGCAACAGGGGAGATCAAGGTACCCAGTACTTC. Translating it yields CASSSNRGDQGTQYF.

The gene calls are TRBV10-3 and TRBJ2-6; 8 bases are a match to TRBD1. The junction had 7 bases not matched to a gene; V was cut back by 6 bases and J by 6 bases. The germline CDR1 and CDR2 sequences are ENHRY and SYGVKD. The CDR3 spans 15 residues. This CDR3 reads CAIRQGDVEANVLTF. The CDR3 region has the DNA TGTGCCATCAGACAGGGGGACGTGGAGGCCAACGTCCTGACTTTC.

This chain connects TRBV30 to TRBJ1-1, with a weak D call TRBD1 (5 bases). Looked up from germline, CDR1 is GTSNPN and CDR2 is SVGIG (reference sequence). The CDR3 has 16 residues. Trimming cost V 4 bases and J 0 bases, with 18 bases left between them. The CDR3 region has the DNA TGTGCCTGGACTCGGGGCGGGGCTCTTATGAACACTGAAGCTTTCTTT. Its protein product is CAWTRGGALMNTEAFF.

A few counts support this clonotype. CDR3: CAWSVRQGFNSPLHF. Here the CDR3 DNA reads TGTGCCTGGAGTGTAAGACAGGGCTTTAATTCACCCCTCCACTTT. The chain recombines TRBV30 with TRBJ1-6; 7 bases map to TRBD1. The CDR3 is 15 residues long. Germline values: CDR1 GTSNPN, CDR2 SVGIG (reference sequence). V gave up 0 bases and J gave up 6 bases; unmatched junction bases: 5.

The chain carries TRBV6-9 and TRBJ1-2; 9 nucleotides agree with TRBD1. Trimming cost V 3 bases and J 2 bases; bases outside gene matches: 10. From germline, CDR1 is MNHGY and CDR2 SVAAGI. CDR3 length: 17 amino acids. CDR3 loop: CASSYLTGGASNYGYTF. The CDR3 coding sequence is TGTGCCAGCAGTTACCTGACAGGGGGGGCCAGCAACTATGGCTACACCTTC.

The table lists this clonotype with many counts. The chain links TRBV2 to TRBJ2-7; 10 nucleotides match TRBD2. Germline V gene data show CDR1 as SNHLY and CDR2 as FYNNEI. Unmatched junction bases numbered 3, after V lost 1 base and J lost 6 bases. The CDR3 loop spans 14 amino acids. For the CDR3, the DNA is TGTGCCAGCAGTGAAGACCTAGCGGGAGTCGAGCAGTACTTC. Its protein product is CASSEDLAGVEQYF. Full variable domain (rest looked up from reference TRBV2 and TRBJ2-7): EPEVTQTPSHQVTQMGQEVILRCVPISNHLYFYWYRQILGQKVEFLVSFYNNEISEKSEIFDDQFSVERPDGSNFTLKIRSTKLEDSAMYFCASSEDLAGVEQYFGPGTRLTVT.

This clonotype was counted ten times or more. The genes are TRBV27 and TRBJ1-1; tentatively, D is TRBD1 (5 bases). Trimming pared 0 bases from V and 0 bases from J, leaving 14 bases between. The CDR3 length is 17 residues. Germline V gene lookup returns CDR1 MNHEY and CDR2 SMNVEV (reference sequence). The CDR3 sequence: CASSLSAPQGLNTEAFF. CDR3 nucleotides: TGTGCCAGCAGTTTATCGGCCCCCCAGGGATTGAACACTGAAGCTTTCTTT.

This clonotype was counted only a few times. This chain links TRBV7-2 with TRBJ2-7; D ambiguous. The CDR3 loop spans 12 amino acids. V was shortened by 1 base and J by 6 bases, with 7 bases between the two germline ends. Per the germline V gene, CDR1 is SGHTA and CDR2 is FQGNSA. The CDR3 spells CASSLGTGEQYF. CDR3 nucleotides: TGTGCCAGCAGCTTAGGGACGGGCGAGCAGTACTTC.